This TCR beta chain was recorded in a study of T cell changes during pregnancy in multiple sclerosis. The assay was immunoSEQ multiplex PCR, and TCRdb's table has in-frame clones only and misses some. The profile shows roughly 12,000 clones, around 83% of them singletons. The germline CDR1 and CDR2 sequences are LNHDA and SQIVND (reference sequence). Between the trimmed V and J ends, which lost 10 bases and 11 bases, there was a span of 23 bases. The CDR3 is 13 residues long. This chain uses TRBV19 with TRBJ1-1; D not resolved. This receptor was taken from a female donor in good health, enrolled as a control in a pregnancy study. Here the sequenced sample was CD8+ T cells from peripheral blood mononuclear cells, taken in the second trimester of pregnancy. The CDR3 region has the DNA TGTGCCACTACATTATCAGCGACCCTTGGGGCTTTCTTT. The encoded protein is CATTLSATLGAFF.